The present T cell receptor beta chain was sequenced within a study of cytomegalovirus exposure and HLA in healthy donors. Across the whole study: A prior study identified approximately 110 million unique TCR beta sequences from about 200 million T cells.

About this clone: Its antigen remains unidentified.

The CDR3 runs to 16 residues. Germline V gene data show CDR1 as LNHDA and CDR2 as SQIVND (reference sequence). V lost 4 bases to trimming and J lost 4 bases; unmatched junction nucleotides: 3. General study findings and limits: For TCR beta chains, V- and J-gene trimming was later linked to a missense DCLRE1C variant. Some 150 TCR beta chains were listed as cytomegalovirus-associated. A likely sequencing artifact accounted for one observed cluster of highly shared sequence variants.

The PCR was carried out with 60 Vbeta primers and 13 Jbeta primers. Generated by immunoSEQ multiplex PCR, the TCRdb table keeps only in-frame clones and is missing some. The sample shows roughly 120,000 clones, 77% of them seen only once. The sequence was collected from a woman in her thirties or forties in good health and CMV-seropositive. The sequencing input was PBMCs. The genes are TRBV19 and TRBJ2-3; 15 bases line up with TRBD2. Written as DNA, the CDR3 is TGTGCCAGTAGTACCGGACTAGCGGGAGGGCCAGATACGCAGTATTTT. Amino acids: CASSTGLAGGPDTQYF.